Included here is one T cell receptor beta chain sequence, with context. Its specificity is not known. With a much larger clone just one base away, this may be a read error. This sample was included in a study of T cells after yellow fever vaccination. Study-wide results and limits: It was the secondary response that reached its peak faster, day 5 versus 15, but it was weaker. In post-booster samples, most primary-vaccination clones reappeared (approximately 97% CD4, 88% CD8). CD4 and CD8 compartments shared a small share of clonotypes.

UMIs and a universal primer site were added when TCR cDNA was made by 5'RACE template switching. MiXCR was run by TCRdb on the 5' RACE reads, yielding one entry per CDR3 protein. The sample has 250,000 to 400,000 distinct CDR3 sequences; 4.1% are singletons. Specimen: PBMCs, collected 5 days after the yellow fever booster vaccination. The source of this sequence is a man between 18 and 35 years old who received the YFV17D yellow fever vaccine.

CDR3 DNA sequence: TGCGCCAGCAGATCCGGACAGGGGCTCTATGGCTACACCTTC. Its translation: CASRSGQGLYGYTF. V gene TRBV5-1 combines with J gene TRBJ1-2, with 9 bases that match TRBD1. CDR3 length: 14 residues. Germline loops: CDR1 SGHRS, CDR2 YFSETQ. Trimming at V came to 5 bases and at J to 4 bases, leaving 6 bases not matched to a gene.